This TCR beta chain was sequenced during a study of OX40 agonist ivuxolimab in advanced cancers. Study details: Partial response was recorded in three patients: one hepatocellular carcinoma and two cutaneous melanoma cases.

Germline values: CDR1 SGHDT, CDR2 YYEEEE. Germline trimming cut 0 bases from V and 5 bases from J; bases unmatched to any gene: 5. The CDR3 has 15 amino acids. Data came from immunoSEQ multiplex PCR; TCRdb stores just in-frame clones and leaves some out. The sample holds roughly 100,000 clones, around nine tenths seen once. This receptor was taken from an adult with an advanced solid tumor such as melanoma, head and neck, liver or kidney cancer. The sequencing here drew on CD4+ or CD8+ T cells sorted from blood, taken in a trial of the OX40 agonist ivuxolimab. The gene calls are TRBV5-6 and TRBJ2-1, with TRBD1 identical over 7 bases. The CDR3 nucleotides read TGTGCCAGCAGCTTGGATCCAGGGGGACACAATGAGCAGTTCTTC. This sequence encodes CASSLDPGGHNEQFF.